A selection of T cell receptor beta chains follows, all from one sample in a study of technical replicates of blood from a few donors. The protocol was immunoSEQ multiplex PCR, while the TCRdb copy is restricted to in-frame clones and leaves out a portion. Among approximately 79,000 clones, approximately 93% were seen once, and the ten largest hold 0.35% to 0.4%. Source material: T cells isolated from PBMCs. The source of these receptors is a human donor in good health. Both conserved end residues are part of each CDR3. D genes are given only for firm matches. The listing skips clone size in some rows; elsewhere it reads once, few, many or a size class.

j_call,v_call,clone_size,d_call,cdr3_aa,cdr3_nt
TRBJ1-1,TRBV7-8,-,-,CASSLGRLSDTEAFF,TGTGCCAGCAGCTTAGGTCGACTTAGTGACACTGAAGCTTTCTTT
TRBJ2-7,TRBV2,-,TRBD1,CATFPGTGAEQYF,TGTGCCACCTTCCCCGGGACAGGGGCCGAGCAGTACTTC
TRBJ1-2,TRBV5-1,-,TRBD1,CASSVRGQTSNYGYTF,TGCGCCAGCAGCGTACGGGGACAGACTTCTAACTATGGCTACACCTTC
TRBJ1-2,TRBV19,-,TRBD1,CASSAGMTGGYTF,TGTGCCAGTAGTGCCGGAATGACAGGGGGTTACACCTTC
TRBJ2-5,TRBV30,-,-,CAGGRGGETQYF,TGTGCCGGAGGTCGCGGTGGGGAGACCCAGTACTTC
TRBJ2-3,TRBV6-1,-,TRBD2,CASRTGGTDTQYF,TGTGCCAGCAGGACGGGAGGAACAGATACGCAGTATTTT
TRBJ2-1,TRBV2,-,-,CASSDGTAAYNEQFF,TGTGCCAGCAGCGACGGGACTGCAGCTTACAATGAGCAGTTCTTC
TRBJ1-3,TRBV4-1,-,TRBD1,CASSQGGQDSGNTIYF,TGCGCCAGCAGCCAAGGGGGACAGGACTCTGGAAACACCATATATTTT
TRBJ1-5,TRBV28,few,-,CASTDPGFSNQPQHF,TGTGCCAGCACCGACCCGGGGTTCAGCAATCAGCCCCAGCATTTT
TRBJ2-7,TRBV5-3,-,-,CARSFNSHVYEQYF,TGTGCCAGAAGCTTTAACAGCCATGTGTACGAGCAGTACTTC
TRBJ1-1,TRBV7-9,-,-,CASSFVGGWTEAFF,TGTGCCAGCAGCTTCGTAGGGGGTTGGACTGAAGCTTTCTTT
TRBJ2-7,TRBV28,once,-,CASSFSWQRYEQYF,TGTGCCAGCAGTTTCTCGTGGCAGCGCTACGAGCAGTACTTC
TRBJ2-2,TRBV27,once,TRBD1,CASSWGQTNTGELFF,TGTGCCAGCAGTTGGGGACAGACGAACACCGGGGAGCTGTTTTTT
TRBJ1-2,TRBV29-1,-,-,CSVGPGLDYGYTF,TGCAGCGTTGGTCCAGGCCTCGATTATGGCTACACCTTC
TRBJ2-1,TRBV7-9,-,-,CASSPQSDRRGFF,TGTGCCAGCAGCCCCCAGAGCGATCGAAGGGGGTTCTTC
TRBJ1-2,TRBV28,-,TRBD1,CASSLPGGYGYTF,TGTGCCAGCAGTTTACCAGGGGGCTATGGCTACACCTTC
TRBJ1-1,TRBV9,-,-,CASGRTAEAFF,TGTGCCAGCGGCCGGACAGCCGAAGCTTTCTTT
TRBJ1-5,TRBV19,-,-,CATGEGAYSNQPQHF,TGTGCCACCGGTGAGGGCGCTTATAGCAATCAGCCCCAGCATTTT
TRBJ1-2,TRBV14,-,TRBD1,CASSQGQGNYGYTF,TGTGCCAGCAGCCAAGGACAGGGTAACTATGGCTACACCTTC
TRBJ2-7,TRBV10-1,-,-,CASSETGQREQYF,TGCGCCAGCAGTGAGACAGGGCAACGAGAGCAGTACTTC
TRBJ1-4,TRBV18,-,-,CASSPPGAGISTNEKLFF,TGTGCCAGCTCACCACCCGGTGCAGGCATCTCAACTAATGAAAAACTGTTTTTT
TRBJ2-7,TRBV6-5,-,-,CASSYSGRSYEQYF,TGTGCCAGCAGTTACTCAGGGAGAAGCTACGAGCAGTACTTC
TRBJ2-7,TRBV9,-,TRBD2,CASSVASGRAYEQYF,TGTGCCAGCAGCGTAGCAAGCGGGAGGGCCTACGAGCAGTACTTC
TRBJ2-1,TRBV10-3,-,TRBD2,CAISEARELHEQFF,TGTGCCATCAGTGAGGCGCGGGAGTTGCATGAGCAGTTCTTC
TRBJ2-2,TRBV30,-,-,CALRNSYTGELFF,TGTGCCTTAAGGAACAGCTACACCGGGGAGCTGTTTTTT
TRBJ1-5,TRBV6-5,few,-,CASSYSTGQPQHF,TGTGCCAGCAGTTACTCGACTGGCCAGCCCCAGCATTTT
TRBJ2-2,TRBV29-1,-,TRBD1,CSVDRGNTGELFF,TGCAGCGTGGACAGGGGGAACACCGGGGAGCTGTTTTTT
TRBJ1-1,TRBV28,-,-,CASTPGTEAFF,TGTGCCAGCACCCCCGGGACTGAAGCTTTCTTT
TRBJ2-1,TRBV2,-,TRBD2,CAGSGSSYNEQFF,TGTGCCGGCAGCGGGAGCTCCTACAATGAGCAGTTCTTC
TRBJ1-2,TRBV19,-,-,CASTLRQANYGYTF,TGTGCCAGTACTCTTAGACAGGCTAACTATGGCTACACCTTC
TRBJ1-1,TRBV29-1,-,TRBD1,CSVDPGQGTEAFF,TGCAGCGTTGATCCGGGACAGGGGACTGAAGCTTTCTTT
TRBJ2-7,TRBV12-5,-,TRBD1,CASGGQGDEQYF,TGTGCTAGTGGGGGACAGGGGGACGAGCAGTACTTC
TRBJ2-2,TRBV25-1,-,TRBD1,CASSSGTGGGGELFF,TGTGCCAGCAGTTCCGGGACAGGGGGCGGCGGGGAGCTGTTTTTT
TRBJ1-2,TRBV4-2,once,-,CASSHLEGTYGYTF,TGTGCCAGCAGCCACCTGGAGGGAACCTATGGCTACACCTTC
TRBJ1-1,TRBV19,-,-,CASSIRAGFATEAFF,TGTGCCAGTAGTATTAGGGCAGGGTTTGCCACTGAAGCTTTCTTT
TRBJ1-1,TRBV28,-,TRBD1,CASSTPGQGLNTEAFF,TGTGCCAGCAGCACCCCGGGACAGGGGTTGAACACTGAAGCTTTCTTT
TRBJ1-1,TRBV6-5,-,-,CASSSGGGYTEAFF,TGTGCCAGCAGTTCCGGCGGGGGGTACACTGAAGCTTTCTTT
TRBJ2-7,TRBV28,-,-,CASSDLGGGPPYEQYF,TGTGCCAGCAGTGACCTAGGGGGAGGGCCACCCTACGAGCAGTACTTC
TRBJ1-5,TRBV7-9,-,-,CASSLGANQPQHF,TGTGCCAGCAGCTTGGGAGCCAATCAGCCCCAGCATTTT
TRBJ2-5,TRBV7-2,-,-,CASSLTGLPEETQYF,TGTGCCAGCAGCCTAACGGGACTTCCCGAAGAGACCCAGTACTTC
TRBJ1-3,TRBV27,once,-,CASKGLSTGNTIYF,TGTGCCAGCAAGGGACTTTCTACTGGAAACACCATATATTTT
TRBJ2-5,TRBV15,-,-,CATSRNYPGQGEETQYF,TGTGCCACCAGCAGGAATTATCCGGGACAAGGGGAAGAGACCCAGTACTTC
TRBJ1-5,TRBV7-9,-,-,CASSAAGYGELNQPQHF,TGTGCCAGCAGCGCAGCGGGTTACGGGGAATTGAATCAGCCCCAGCATTTT
TRBJ1-5,TRBV7-3,once,-,CASSLYFNQPQHF,TGTGCCAGCAGCTTATATTTCAATCAGCCCCAGCATTTT
TRBJ2-1,TRBV9,once,-,CASSPTRYNEQFF,TGTGCCAGCAGTCCTACCCGTTACAATGAGCAGTTCTTC